The clone carrying this TCR beta chain occurred once. The record originates from a study of blood T cell repertoires in COVID-19. Across the whole study: The samples span acute and convalescent COVID-19 from the United States, Italy and Spain.

The protocol was immunoSEQ multiplex PCR, while the TCRdb copy is restricted to in-frame clones and leaves out a portion. The data show 200,000 to 300,000 clones, with about nine tenths seen just once and 6% to 9% held by the top ten. The germline CDR1 and CDR2 sequences are ENHRY and SYGVKD. With V trimmed by 7 bases and J by 6 bases, 5 bases remained unmatched. The CDR3 loop spans 13 amino acids. V usage is TRBV10-3 and J usage is TRBJ1-2; 10 nucleotides agree with TRBD1. This clonotype originated in a man in his sixties who had recovered from COVID-19. Input material: peripheral blood. CDR3 coding DNA: TGTGCCATCACCGACAGGGGGCGCGATGGCTACACCTTC. Translation: CAITDRGRDGYTF.